This T cell receptor (beta chain) came from a study of shared clonotypes between healthy human individuals. Study in general: Per donor, three plates held CD4 naive cells, three held CD4 memory, two held CD8 naive and one held CD8 memory. Study-wide findings and caveats: When naive CD4 clonotypes were compared across a handful of donors, 4% to 5.5% were shared.

Worth noting for this clone: Antigen unknown.

CD45RO negativity and positive selection for CCR7 defined naive CD8 cells, a population that excluded terminally differentiated effector memory CD45RA+ cells. About 200 ng DNA, 30,000 to 35,000 T cell genomes, went into each sorted-subset replicate PCR. Clones were read by immunoSEQ multiplex PCR, and TCRdb kept only the in-frame ones, dropping some. The sample records about 580,000 clones, nearly 98% being singletons. Germline trimming cut 8 bases from V and 5 bases from J; bases unmatched to any gene: 3. The CDR3 loop spans 12 amino acids. Per the germline V gene, CDR1 is MNHNS and CDR2 is SASEGT. The origin of this receptor is a man aged 25 to 40 in good health. The chain recombines TRBV6-1 with TRBJ2-7, with TRBD2 matching over 10 bases. The sequenced sample consisted of naive CD8+ T cells sorted from blood. The CDR3 here is CASQLAGHEQYF. DNA of the CDR3: TGTGCCAGCCAACTAGCGGGACACGAGCAGTACTTC.